Listed below are T cell receptor beta chains from one sample, sequenced in a study of cytomegalovirus exposure and HLA in healthy donors. The table came from immunoSEQ multiplex PCR; TCRdb's copy has only in-frame clones and leaves some out. The sample consists of some 140,000 clones, about 69% of them appearing once. Sequenced material: PBMCs. The receptors derive from a man aged 30 to 45 in good health and CMV-seronegative. The CDR3 runs from the conserved cysteine through the conserved F or W. The order of the fields is D gene, clone size, J gene, V gene, CDR3 protein, CDR3 DNA. D genes are given only for firm matches. Expanded clones get a size class; other rows say once, few or many, or leave the size out.

d_gene: NA; abundance: few; j_gene: TRBJ2-7; v_gene: TRBV19; CDR3aa: CASSPLTSSYEQYF; CDR3nt: TGTGCCAGTAGTCCGCTGACTAGCTCCTACGAGCAGTACTTC
d_gene: TRBD1; abundance: NA; j_gene: TRBJ1-2; v_gene: TRBV29-1; CDR3aa: CSVGTGGFGYTF; CDR3nt: TGCAGCGTCGGGACAGGGGGTTTTGGCTACACCTTC
d_gene: NA; abundance: few; j_gene: TRBJ1-1; v_gene: TRBV13; CDR3aa: CASSPAGNTEAFF; CDR3nt: TGTGCCAGCAGCCCCGCCGGGAACACTGAAGCTTTCTTT
d_gene: TRBD1; abundance: NA; j_gene: TRBJ1-2; v_gene: TRBV7-2; CDR3aa: CASSLAPPGGYGYTF; CDR3nt: TGTGCCAGCAGCTTAGCGCCCCCAGGGGGCTATGGCTACACCTTC
d_gene: TRBD1; abundance: NA; j_gene: TRBJ2-5; v_gene: TRBV25-1; CDR3aa: CASSLPGQRGETQYF; CDR3nt: TGTGCCAGCAGTCTACCGGGACAGCGAGGGGAGACCCAGTACTTC
d_gene: TRBD2; abundance: once; j_gene: TRBJ2-1; v_gene: TRBV27; CDR3aa: CASSPTGLAYNEQFF; CDR3nt: TGTGCCAGCAGTCCTACGGGACTAGCCTACAATGAGCAGTTCTTC
d_gene: TRBD1; abundance: NA; j_gene: TRBJ1-2; v_gene: TRBV18; CDR3aa: CASSPTTGEHYGYTF; CDR3nt: TGTGCCAGCTCACCAACGACAGGGGAGCACTATGGCTACACCTTC
d_gene: TRBD1; abundance: NA; j_gene: TRBJ1-5; v_gene: TRBV5-5; CDR3aa: CASSGGTGSYSNQPQHF; CDR3nt: TGTGCCAGCAGCGGAGGGACAGGGTCGTATAGCAATCAGCCCCAGCATTTT
d_gene: NA; abundance: NA; j_gene: TRBJ2-7; v_gene: TRBV9; CDR3aa: CASSPQDSGEQYF; CDR3nt: TGTGCCAGCAGCCCCCAGGACAGCGGAGAGCAGTACTTC
d_gene: NA; abundance: NA; j_gene: TRBJ1-5; v_gene: TRBV21-1; CDR3aa: CASSVQGRSNQPQHF; CDR3nt: TGTGCCAGCAGCGTCCAGGGTCGGAGCAATCAGCCCCAGCATTTT
d_gene: NA; abundance: few; j_gene: TRBJ1-2; v_gene: TRBV5-6; CDR3aa: CASSSRQEVILGYTF; CDR3nt: TGTGCCAGCAGCTCACGACAGGAGGTAATCTTAGGCTACACCTTC
d_gene: NA; abundance: NA; j_gene: TRBJ2-3; v_gene: TRBV6-6; CDR3aa: CATLKTDTQYF; CDR3nt: TGTGCCACTCTTAAAACAGATACGCAGTATTTT
d_gene: NA; abundance: few; j_gene: TRBJ2-5; v_gene: TRBV2; CDR3aa: CASSGPGGQETQYF; CDR3nt: TGTGCCAGCAGTGGCCCCGGGGGCCAAGAGACCCAGTACTTC
d_gene: NA; abundance: NA; j_gene: TRBJ1-5; v_gene: TRBV11-2; CDR3aa: CASSSGTNLHQPQHF; CDR3nt: TGTGCCAGCAGTAGTGGGACAAACTTACATCAGCCCCAGCATTTT
d_gene: NA; abundance: NA; j_gene: TRBJ1-6; v_gene: TRBV11-1; CDR3aa: CASSLVEGGNSPLHF; CDR3nt: TGTGCCAGCAGCTTAGTTGAGGGAGGTAATTCACCCCTCCACTTT
d_gene: NA; abundance: few; j_gene: TRBJ2-2; v_gene: TRBV7-2; CDR3aa: CASSHTTRELFF; CDR3nt: TGTGCCAGCAGCCACACTACGAGAGAGCTGTTTTTT
d_gene: NA; abundance: NA; j_gene: TRBJ2-6; v_gene: TRBV19; CDR3aa: CASTPSQSSGANVLTF; CDR3nt: TGTGCCAGTACCCCAAGCCAAAGCTCTGGGGCCAACGTCCTGACTTTC
d_gene: TRBD2; abundance: NA; j_gene: TRBJ2-7; v_gene: TRBV30; CDR3aa: CALTSAFYEQYF; CDR3nt: TGTGCCTTGACTAGCGCGTTCTACGAGCAGTACTTC
d_gene: NA; abundance: once; j_gene: TRBJ1-6; v_gene: TRBV27; CDR3aa: CASKSSRAGWNSPLHF; CDR3nt: TGTGCCAGCAAGTCATCCAGGGCAGGGTGGAATTCACCCCTCCACTTT
d_gene: NA; abundance: NA; j_gene: TRBJ2-7; v_gene: TRBV4-1; CDR3aa: CASSQEAGILSYEQYF; CDR3nt: TGCGCCAGCAGCCAAGAAGCCGGGATCCTAAGCTACGAGCAGTACTTC
d_gene: TRBD1; abundance: few; j_gene: TRBJ1-2; v_gene: TRBV27; CDR3aa: CASSFRQGSYGYTF; CDR3nt: TGTGCCAGCAGTTTTCGACAGGGGTCCTATGGCTACACCTTC
d_gene: NA; abundance: NA; j_gene: TRBJ1-3; v_gene: TRBV9; CDR3aa: CASSVAGGTSGNTIYF; CDR3nt: TGTGCCAGCAGCGTAGCGGGGGGTACCTCTGGAAACACCATATATTTT
d_gene: TRBD1; abundance: NA; j_gene: TRBJ2-3; v_gene: TRBV5-6; CDR3aa: CASSSGGGSTDTQYF; CDR3nt: TGTGCCAGCAGCTCAGGGGGCGGGAGCACAGATACGCAGTATTTT
d_gene: NA; abundance: NA; j_gene: TRBJ1-2; v_gene: TRBV4-2; CDR3aa: CASSQDRGWGYTF; CDR3nt: TGTGCCAGCAGCCAAGATAGGGGTTGGGGCTACACCTTC
d_gene: TRBD2; abundance: NA; j_gene: TRBJ2-7; v_gene: TRBV30; CDR3aa: CAWGRGDGRYEQYF; CDR3nt: TGTGCCTGGGGGAGGGGCGACGGACGCTACGAGCAGTACTTC
d_gene: TRBD1; abundance: NA; j_gene: TRBJ2-5; v_gene: TRBV5-1; CDR3aa: CASSAGGSQETQYF; CDR3nt: TGCGCCAGCAGCGCAGGGGGCTCACAAGAGACCCAGTACTTC
d_gene: TRBD2; abundance: NA; j_gene: TRBJ2-2; v_gene: TRBV10-3; CDR3aa: CAISDRLRGSTGELFF; CDR3nt: TGTGCCATCAGTGACCGGTTGCGGGGGAGCACCGGGGAGCTGTTTTTT
d_gene: TRBD1; abundance: once; j_gene: TRBJ1-3; v_gene: TRBV11-1; CDR3aa: CASSSGQPSGNTIYF; CDR3nt: TGTGCCAGCAGCTCGGGACAGCCCTCTGGAAACACCATATATTTT
d_gene: NA; abundance: NA; j_gene: TRBJ2-3; v_gene: TRBV7-2; CDR3aa: CASRSGATDTQYF; CDR3nt: TGTGCCAGCAGGTCTGGGGCCACAGATACGCAGTATTTT
d_gene: NA; abundance: NA; j_gene: TRBJ1-1; v_gene: TRBV7-9; CDR3aa: CASSQGQPEALF; CDR3nt: TGTGCCAGCAGTCAAGGACAGCCTGAAGCTTTATTT
d_gene: NA; abundance: NA; j_gene: TRBJ2-3; v_gene: TRBV19; CDR3aa: CASPPPGVKFPDTQYF; CDR3nt: TGTGCCAGTCCACCCCCGGGTGTAAAGTTCCCAGATACGCAGTATTTT
d_gene: TRBD1; abundance: NA; j_gene: TRBJ2-5; v_gene: TRBV4-1; CDR3aa: CASSQGSSAGGRETQYF; CDR3nt: TGCGCCAGCAGCCAAGGTTCGTCGGCAGGGGGACGGGAGACCCAGTACTTC
d_gene: NA; abundance: NA; j_gene: TRBJ1-1; v_gene: TRBV18; CDR3aa: CASSRQGEAFF; CDR3nt: TGTGCCAGCTCACGCCAGGGTGAAGCTTTCTTT
d_gene: NA; abundance: NA; j_gene: TRBJ1-1; v_gene: TRBV6-5; CDR3aa: CASSYSTGNTEAFF; CDR3nt: TGTGCCAGCAGTTACTCGACGGGGAACACTGAAGCTTTCTTT
d_gene: NA; abundance: NA; j_gene: TRBJ2-7; v_gene: TRBV6-1; CDR3aa: CASSEVWGQREQYF; CDR3nt: TGTGCCAGCAGTGAAGTATGGGGGCAGCGAGAGCAGTACTTC
d_gene: NA; abundance: NA; j_gene: TRBJ2-1; v_gene: TRBV18; CDR3aa: CASSPDRLGNEQFF; CDR3nt: TGTGCCAGCTCACCAGACAGGTTGGGTAATGAGCAGTTCTTC
d_gene: NA; abundance: NA; j_gene: TRBJ1-5; v_gene: TRBV28; CDR3aa: CASMPDLGGWLQPQHF; CDR3nt: TGTGCCAGCATGCCGGATCTCGGGGGATGGCTGCAGCCCCAGCATTTT